The 14 T cell receptor beta chains reported below all come from one sample, sequenced in a study of human T cells and chemical hapten exposure. MiXCR, run by TCRdb on the RACE reads, gives a single entry per CDR3 protein. Of tens of thousands of distinct CDR3 sequences in the sample, 25% to 40% were seen once. Time point reported: patch test 1, 2 weeks after DPC sensitization. Treatment noted: therapeutic diphenylcyclopropenone sensitization with weekly scalp DPC. The sequenced sample was whole blood, obtained in connection with sensitization to the hapten diphenylcyclopropenone (DPC). Receptors were obtained from a man between 35 and 55 years old with alopecia areata. Some clones in this sample may be carry-over from other donors' samples.

This clonotype has at least ten counts. The V and J genes are TRBV28 and TRBJ2-1; 8 nucleotides agree with TRBD2. V lost 8 bases to trimming and J lost 7 bases; unmatched junction nucleotides: 10. Germline values: CDR1 MDHEN, CDR2 SYDVKM. The CDR3 is 14 amino acids. The chain's CDR3 is CASRSGGPINEQFF. CDR3 nucleotide sequence: TGTGCCAGCCGGTCGGGAGGGCCAATAAATGAGCAGTTCTTC. Looking up the rest from reference TRBV28 and TRBJ2-1 gives the full variable domain: DVKVTQSSRYLVKRTGEKVFLECVQDMDHENMFWYRQDPGLGLRLIYFSYDVKMKEKGDIPEGYSVSREKKERFSLILESASTNQTSMYLCASRSGGPINEQFFGPGTRLTVL.

The chain carries TRBV7-9 and TRBJ1-4, with a weak D call TRBD1 (6 bases). Deletions cut 8 bases from V and 8 bases from J, with 15 bases between. CDR1 SEHNR and CDR2 FQNEAQ come from the germline V gene (reference sequence). This CDR3 has 13 amino acids. CDR3: CASEPGQGEKLFF. DNA of the CDR3: TGTGCCAGCGAACCGGGACAAGGGGAAAAACTGTTTTTT.

This sequence joins TRBV20-1 and TRBJ2-1; 8 bases match TRBD2. The CDR3 contains 14 residues. Germline CDR1 DFQATT, CDR2 SNEGSKA (reference sequence). With V trimmed by 6 bases and J by 1 base, 5 bases remained unmatched. The CDR3 bases are TGCAGTGCCAATAGCGGGATTTCCTACAATGAGCAGTTCTTC. Protein product: CSANSGISYNEQFF.

This rearrangement joins TRBV7-9 to TRBJ2-3; 9 bases are shared with TRBD2. After removal of 6 bases from V and 2 bases from J, the junction contained 6 bases not matched to a gene. The CDR3 covers 15 residues. The germline V gene has CDR1 SEHNR and CDR2 FQNEAQ (reference sequence). The CDR3 DNA follows: TGTGCCAGCAGACTGACTAGCGGCCACACAGATACGCAGTATTTT. As protein: CASRLTSGHTDTQYF. The full variable domain, completed using reference TRBV7-9 and TRBJ2-3, is DTGVSQNPRHKITKRGQNVTFRCDPISEHNRLYWYRQTLGQGPEFLTYFQNEAQLEKSRLLSDRFSAERPKGSFSTLEIQRTEQGDSAMYLCASRLTSGHTDTQYFGPGTRLTVL.

The J gene is TRBJ2-6, the V gene TRBV5-6; unclear D gene. There are 15 residues in the CDR3. The germline gives CDR1 SGHDT, CDR2 YYEEEE. The ends were cut back, 1 base at V and 0 bases at J, with 5 bases in the middle. CDR3: CASSLWLSGANVLTF. The CDR3, as DNA: TGTGCCAGCAGCTTGTGGCTCTCTGGGGCCAACGTCCTGACTTTC.

This chain joins TRBV6-2 or TRBV6-3 and TRBJ2-5; 7 bases agree with TRBD2. There are 16 residues in the CDR3. J was trimmed by 1 base and V by 0 bases; bases with no gene match: 5. Per germline, CDR1 MNHEY and CDR2 SVGEGT. CDR3 sequence: CASSYSWGGTQETQYF. Written as DNA, the CDR3 is TGTGCCAGCAGTTACTCCTGGGGGGGGACCCAAGAGACCCAGTACTTC.

This clonotype turned up a few times. V and J are TRBV28 and TRBJ2-3, with 12 bases lining up with TRBD2. The germline gives CDR1 MDHEN, CDR2 SYDVKM. Germline trimming cut 6 bases from V and 7 bases from J; bases unmatched to any gene: 5. The CDR3 loop spans 14 amino acids. This CDR3 is CASRTGLAGNTQYF. The CDR3 DNA reads as TGTGCCAGCAGGACTGGACTAGCGGGAAATACGCAGTATTTT.

The chain is built from TRBV10-3 and TRBJ2-2; tentatively, D is TRBD1 (5 bases). The V gene lost 3 bases and the J gene lost 2 bases, with 10 bases spanning the gap. Germline V gene lookup returns CDR1 ENHRY and CDR2 SYGVKD. The CDR3 runs 15 residues. The CDR3 here is CAISDYDRNTGELFF. The CDR3 DNA reads as TGTGCCATCAGTGATTATGACAGAAACACCGGGGAGCTGTTTTTT.

The table lists this clonotype with a few counts. CDR3 in amino acids: CASSLHPTSTDTQYF. The CDR3 DNA reads as TGTGCCAGCAGCTTACATCCCACCAGCACAGATACGCAGTATTTT. V and J are TRBV7-7 and TRBJ2-3, with D unresolved. Germline CDR1 and CDR2: SSHAT and FNYEAQ (reference sequence). The CDR3 sequence is 15 residues long. Trimming removed 2 bases from V and 0 bases from J, with 9 bases in between. Full variable domain (missing parts from reference TRBV7-7 and TRBJ2-3): GAGVSQSPRYKVTKRGQDVTLRCDPISSHATLYWYQQALGQGPEFLTYFNYEAQPDKSGLPSDRFSAERPEGSISTLTIQRTEQRDSAMYRCASSLHPTSTDTQYFGPGTRLTVL.

This clonotype was counted between two and nine times. This chain links TRBV5-5 with TRBJ2-3; 11 nucleotides match TRBD2. CDR3 size: 15 residues. Germline trimming cut 6 bases from V and 1 base from J; bases unmatched to any gene: 4. CDR1 is SGHKS and CDR2 is YYEKEE in the germline V gene (reference sequence). The chain's CDR3 is CASNLLAGGTDTQYF. CDR3 DNA: TGTGCCAGCAACCTACTAGCGGGAGGCACAGATACGCAGTATTTT.

This clonotype is medium-sized. The chain joins TRBV29-1 to TRBJ1-6; TRBD1 agrees at 7 bases. CDR3 length equals 13 residues. Germline V gene data show CDR1 as SQVTM and CDR2 as ANQGSEA. V lost 6 bases, J lost 9 bases, and 8 bases stayed unmatched. The CDR3 loop reads CSVQTGQASPLHF. For the CDR3, the DNA is TGCAGCGTACAGACAGGGCAGGCTTCACCCCTCCACTTT.

This clonotype was observed a handful of times. V usage is TRBV12-3 or TRBV12-4 and J usage is TRBJ1-5; TRBD1 agrees at 8 bases. The CDR3 is 16 amino acids. After removal of 5 bases from V and 1 base from J, the junction contained 7 bases not matched to a gene. The CDR3 protein is CASSAHGQGSNQPQHF. The CDR3 DNA follows: TGTGCCAGCAGTGCACACGGACAGGGAAGCAATCAGCCCCAGCATTTT.

This clonotype was detected only a few times. This chain joins TRBV20-1 and TRBJ2-3, with 15 bases that match TRBD2. The CDR3 has 18 amino acids. Germline-derived CDR1 and CDR2 are DFQATT and SNEGSKA (reference sequence). The V and J ends lost 5 bases and 0 bases, in that order; junction bases with no gene match: 9. The CDR3 loop is CSASGLAGGSHSTDTQYF. Here the CDR3 DNA reads TGCAGTGCTTCGGGACTAGCGGGAGGCAGTCACAGCACAGATACGCAGTATTTT.

This clonotype was counted a few times. V usage is TRBV10-3 and J usage is TRBJ1-1; D gene unclear. CDR1 and CDR2 (germline): ENHRY, SYGVKD. The V gene lost 3 bases and the J gene lost 6 bases, with 14 bases spanning the gap. This CDR3 region has 14 residues. The CDR3 nucleotides read TGTGCCATCAGTGACCCCGCCAGAGGGCCTGAAGCTTTCTTT. Residues: CAISDPARGPEAFF.